This entry concerns a single T cell receptor (beta chain). The repertoire was sequenced with immunoSEQ multiplex PCR; TCRdb's copy has only in-frame clones and lacks some. The sample lists a few million clones, over 85% occurring once. These data are taken from a study of shared clonotypes between healthy human individuals. V was trimmed by 1 base and J by 6 bases, leaving 12 bases between them. Germline V gene lookup returns CDR1 SGHTA and CDR2 FQGNSA. The CDR3 covers 14 residues. Sequenced sample: naive CD4+ T cells sorted from blood. As to subset: CD45RA+ positively selected. The receptor was derived from a man younger than 30 in good health. V gene TRBV7-2 combines with J gene TRBJ1-1; D is unclear. In nucleotides, the CDR3 is TGTGCCAGCAGCTTAGGTAGCGTGGTTGCTGAAGCTTTCTTT. Translation: CASSLGSVVAEAFF.